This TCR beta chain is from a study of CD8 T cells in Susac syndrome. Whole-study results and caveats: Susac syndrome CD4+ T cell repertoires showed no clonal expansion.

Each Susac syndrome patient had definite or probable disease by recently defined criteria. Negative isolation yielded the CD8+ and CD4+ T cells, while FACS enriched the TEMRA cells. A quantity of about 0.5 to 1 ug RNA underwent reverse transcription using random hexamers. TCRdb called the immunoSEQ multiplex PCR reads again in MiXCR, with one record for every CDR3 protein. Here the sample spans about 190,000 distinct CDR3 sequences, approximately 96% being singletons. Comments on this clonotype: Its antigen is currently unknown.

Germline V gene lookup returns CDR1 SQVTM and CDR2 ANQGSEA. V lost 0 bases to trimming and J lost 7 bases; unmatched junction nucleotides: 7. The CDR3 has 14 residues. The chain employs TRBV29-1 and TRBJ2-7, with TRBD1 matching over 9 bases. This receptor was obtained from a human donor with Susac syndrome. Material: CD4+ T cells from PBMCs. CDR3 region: CSVEDLDRGGEQYF. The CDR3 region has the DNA TGCAGCGTTGAAGATCTTGACAGGGGGGGGGAGCAGTACTTC.